The clone carrying this T cell receptor (beta chain) was found a few times. Antigen: not known. These data originate in a study of T cell responses to AZD1222 COVID-19 vaccine. Here immunoSEQ multiplex PCR was the method, and the copy in TCRdb shows in-frame clones only, minus some. The table shows under 140,000 clones, with under 95% occurring only once. This CDR3 comprises 13 residues. CDR1 SQVTM and CDR2 ANQGSEA come from the germline V gene. Trimming shortened V by 6 bases and J by 11 bases, and 20 bases separated the two germline ends. Study findings and constraints: Across spike, vaccine-associated CD4 TCRs were found, dominant at 160-218 and 743-854. Recipients of two AZD1222 doses showed rising Spike-specific TCR breadth and depth.

This chain joins TRBV29-1 and TRBJ1-5; a weak D match, TRBD1 (6 bases). The material sequenced was peripheral blood, taken on day 0 of AZD1222 vaccination. The clonotype originates from an adult in good health. DNA of the CDR3: TGCAGCGTCCGACCGGGACACGGGGAGGCCCAGCATTTT. Translating gives CSVRPGHGEAQHF.